This TCR beta chain emerged from a study of blood T cell repertoires in COVID-19. Study context: Acute and convalescent COVID-19 specimens originated in the United States, Italy and Spain.

Sequencing was performed with immunoSEQ multiplex PCR; in TCRdb, only in-frame clones are kept and a portion is missing. The sample shows fewer than 300,000 clones, approximately 90% of them seen only once. The CDR3 extends over 13 amino acids. CDR1 and CDR2 from the germline V gene are MNHEY and SMNVEV (reference sequence). V lost 5 bases to trimming and J lost 4 bases, with 9 bases between them. Sequenced: PBMCs or T cells enriched from blood (not recorded which). The gene calls are TRBV27 and TRBJ2-1; D is unclear. This receptor was obtained from a young man who had recovered from COVID-19. As DNA, the CDR3 is TGTGCCAGCAGTCCCCTCGAGTACAATGAGCAGTTCTTC. The encoded protein is CASSPLEYNEQFF.